A selection of T cell receptor beta chains follows, all from one sample in a study of blood T cell repertoires in COVID-19. Libraries were prepared by immunoSEQ multiplex PCR; TCRdb keeps only in-frame clonotypes and omits some of them. The repertoire holds 300,000 or so clones, with more than 75% as singletons. The sequencing input was PBMCs or T cells enriched from blood (not recorded which). The receptors derive from a man between 60 and 75 years old who had recovered from COVID-19. CDR3s include the opening cysteine and the closing phenylalanine or tryptophan. Each record gives: clone size, V gene, J gene, D gene, CDR3 protein, CDR3 DNA. D genes are given only for firm matches. Rows give clone size only sometimes, using once, few, many, or a class for an expanded clone.

NA	TRBV9	TRBJ1-2	NA	CASSNNRVRYGYTF	TGTGCCAGCAGCAATAACAGGGTCCGCTATGGCTACACCTTC
NA	TRBV2	TRBJ1-5	NA	CASSETRGDYQPQHF	TGTGCCAGCAGTGAAACCAGGGGAGACTATCAGCCCCAGCATTTT
NA	TRBV19	TRBJ2-3	NA	CASSINQGVNTQYF	TGTGCCAGTAGTATTAACCAGGGTGTCAATACGCAGTATTTT
NA	TRBV5-1	TRBJ2-3	TRBD2	CASSLAGGQRTDTQYF	TGCGCCAGCAGTTTAGCGGGGGGGCAGCGCACAGATACGCAGTATTTT
NA	TRBV2	TRBJ1-2	TRBD1	CASLRTGYSPALSYRYTF	TGTGCCAGCCTTCGGACAGGGTATTCACCCGCCCTATCCTATCGCTACACCTTC
NA	TRBV24-1	TRBJ1-4	TRBD1	CATSDLPTGGNEKLFF	TGTGCCACCAGTGATCTTCCGACAGGGGGTAATGAAAAACTGTTTTTT
NA	TRBV9	TRBJ2-1	TRBD2	CASSVQPSGSTSKNEQFF	TGTGCCAGCAGCGTTCAACCTAGCGGGAGTACGTCTAAGAATGAGCAGTTCTTC
NA	TRBV29-1	TRBJ1-5	TRBD1	CSVRTGDSNQPQHF	TGCAGCGTTAGGACAGGGGATAGCAATCAGCCCCAGCATTTT
NA	TRBV9	TRBJ1-2	TRBD1	CASSATGDPYYGYTF	TGTGCCAGCAGCGCCACAGGGGACCCATACTATGGCTACACCTTC
NA	TRBV7-2	TRBJ1-1	NA	CASSLVGIGHALAFF	TGTGCCAGCAGCTTAGTCGGCATCGGACATGCTCTGGCTTTCTTT
once	TRBV9	TRBJ2-2	TRBD2	CASSVAPFTGLAGAGELFF	TGTGCCAGCAGCGTAGCCCCATTCACGGGTCTAGCGGGAGCCGGGGAGCTGTTTTTT
NA	TRBV19	TRBJ1-4	TRBD1	CASSIEGQGALEKLFF	TGTGCCAGTAGTATAGAAGGACAGGGGGCGCTGGAAAAACTGTTTTTT
NA	TRBV18	TRBJ1-4	TRBD1	CASSPRQGAVNEKLFF	TGTGCCAGCTCACCGCGACAGGGCGCAGTTAATGAAAAACTGTTTTTT
once	TRBV27	TRBJ2-7	TRBD1	CASSLKTGHFYEQYF	TGTGCCAGCAGTTTAAAGACAGGGCATTTCTACGAGCAGTACTTC